The sample holds one count of the clone carrying this T cell receptor beta chain. The antigen is not known. No infections or other immune events were documented during collection. Some clones are missing from TCRdb's copy, which holds only in-frame ones; the method was immunoSEQ multiplex PCR. The repertoire holds about 86,000 clones, with nearly 90% as singletons. This sample is part of a study of identifying expanded T cells in peripheral blood. General study results and limits: Roughly 1.2 clones differed between technical replicates, versus about 17 and 20 over time. Clone count variance between approximately two-week samples rose with total template count.

The source is a person aged 18-69 years in good health. Sequences were obtained from blood.

CDR3 in DNA: TGTGCCAGTAGTGCTGTGGAGGCATTAGCCAAAAACATTCAGTACTTC. Its translation is CASSAVEALAKNIQYF. This rearrangement joins TRBV19 to TRBJ2-4; perhaps TRBD2 as D (5 bases). Trimming pared 5 bases from V and 0 bases from J, leaving 14 bases between. Germline V gene data show CDR1 as LNHDA and CDR2 as SQIVND (reference sequence). This CDR3 has 16 amino acids.